This TCR beta chain is drawn from a study of blood T cell repertoires in COVID-19. Assay used: immunoSEQ multiplex PCR; TCRdb lists only in-frame clones, some missing. The sample includes some 42,000 clones, roughly 80% of them seen just once. The CDR3 runs 15 residues. The germline V gene encodes CDR1 LNHDA and CDR2 SQIVND (reference sequence). V was shortened by 1 base and J by 1 base, with 10 bases between the two germline ends. This clonotype was obtained from a woman in her 70s with acute or convalescent COVID-19. The sequenced material came from peripheral blood. This chain connects TRBV19 to TRBJ1-1, with D unclear. CDR3 amino acids: CASSIGPEGNTEAFF. The CDR3 nucleotides are TGTGCCAGTAGTATAGGCCCCGAGGGGAACACTGAAGCTTTCTTT.